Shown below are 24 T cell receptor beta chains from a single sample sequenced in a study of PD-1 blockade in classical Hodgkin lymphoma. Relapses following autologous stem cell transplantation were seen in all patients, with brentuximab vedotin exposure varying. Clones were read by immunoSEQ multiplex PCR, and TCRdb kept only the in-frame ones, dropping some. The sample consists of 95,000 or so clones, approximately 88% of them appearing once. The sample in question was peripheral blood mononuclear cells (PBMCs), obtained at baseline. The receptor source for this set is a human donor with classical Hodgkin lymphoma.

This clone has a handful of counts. The CDR3 protein is CASSSGTNRLAQYF. In DNA, the CDR3 is TGTGCCAGCAGTAGCGGGACCAACAGATTGGCGCAGTATTTT. This chain connects TRBV9 to TRBJ2-3; 8 bases are shared with TRBD2. The CDR3 consists of 14 residues. Germline CDR1 and CDR2: SGDLS and YYNGEE. Trimming at V came to 5 bases and at J to 10 bases, leaving 12 bases not matched to a gene. Together with reference TRBV9 and TRBJ2-3, the CDR3 gives the full variable domain: DSGVTQTPKHLITATGQRVTLRCSPRSGDLSVYWYQQSLDQGLQFLIQYYNGEERAKGNILERFSAQQFPDLHSELNLSSLELGDSALYFCASSSGTNRLAQYFGPGTRLTVL.

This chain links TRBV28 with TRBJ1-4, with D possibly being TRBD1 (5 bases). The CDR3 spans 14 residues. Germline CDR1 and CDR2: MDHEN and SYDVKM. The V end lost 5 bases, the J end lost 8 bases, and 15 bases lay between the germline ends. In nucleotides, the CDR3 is TGTGCCAGCAGTGAGACCGGGGGGAGGGAAAAACTGTTTTTT. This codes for CASSETGGREKLFF.

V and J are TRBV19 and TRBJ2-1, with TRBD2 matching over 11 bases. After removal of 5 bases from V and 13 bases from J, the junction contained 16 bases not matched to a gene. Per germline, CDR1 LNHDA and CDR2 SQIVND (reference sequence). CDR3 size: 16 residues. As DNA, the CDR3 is TGTGCCAGTAGTCCCTCCGGGGGTAGCGGGAGGGCCTTTCAGTTCTTC. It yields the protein CASSPSGGSGRAFQFF.

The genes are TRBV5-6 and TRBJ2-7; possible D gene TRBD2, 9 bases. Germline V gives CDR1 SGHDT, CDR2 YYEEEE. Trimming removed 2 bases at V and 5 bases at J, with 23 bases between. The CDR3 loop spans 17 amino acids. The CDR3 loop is CASSLYQGAGGPHEQYF. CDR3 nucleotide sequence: TGTGCCAGCAGCTTATATCAGGGGGCGGGAGGGCCCCACGAGCAGTACTTC.

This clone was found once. CDR3 DNA: TGTGCCAGCTCACCAGGGTGGACAGGGGGCTTCGAGACCCAGTACTTC. The encoded protein is CASSPGWTGGFETQYF. The chain combines TRBV18 with TRBJ2-5; 11 nucleotides line up with TRBD1. This CDR3 comprises 16 residues. V shed 2 bases and J 5 bases; nucleotides not matched to a gene: 7. In germline, CDR1 is KGHSH, CDR2 LQKENI. Using reference TRBV18 and TRBJ2-5 for the parts outside the CDR3, the full variable domain is NAGVMQNPRHLVRRRGQEARLRCSPMKGHSHVYWYRQLPEEGLKFMVYLQKENIIDESGMPKERFSAEFPKEGPSILRIQQVVRGDSAAYFCASSPGWTGGFETQYFGPGTRLLVL.

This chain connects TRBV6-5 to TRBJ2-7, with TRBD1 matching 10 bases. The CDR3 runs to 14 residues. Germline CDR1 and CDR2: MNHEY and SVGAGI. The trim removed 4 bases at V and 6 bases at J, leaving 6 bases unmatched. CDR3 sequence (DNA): TGTGCCAGCAGTTGGAGACAGGGGGCTAGCGAGCAGTACTTC. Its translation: CASSWRQGASEQYF.

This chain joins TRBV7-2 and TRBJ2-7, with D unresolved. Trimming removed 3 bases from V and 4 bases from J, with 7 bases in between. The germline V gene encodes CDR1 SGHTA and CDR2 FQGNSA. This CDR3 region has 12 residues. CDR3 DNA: TGTGCCAGCAGCTTGGAAAAGTACGAGCAGTACTTC. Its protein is CASSLEKYEQYF.

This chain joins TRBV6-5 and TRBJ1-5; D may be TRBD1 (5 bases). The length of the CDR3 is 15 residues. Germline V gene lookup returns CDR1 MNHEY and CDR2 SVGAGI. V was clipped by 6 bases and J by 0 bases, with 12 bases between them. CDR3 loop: CASSPGPYSNQPQHF. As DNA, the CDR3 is TGTGCCAGCAGCCCGGGACCCTATAGCAATCAGCCCCAGCATTTT.

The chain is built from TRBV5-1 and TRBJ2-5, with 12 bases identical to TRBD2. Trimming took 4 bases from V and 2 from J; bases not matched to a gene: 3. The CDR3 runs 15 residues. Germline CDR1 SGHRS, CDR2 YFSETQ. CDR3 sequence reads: CASSPGLAGQETQYF. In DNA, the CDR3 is TGCGCCAGCAGCCCAGGACTAGCGGGGCAAGAGACCCAGTACTTC. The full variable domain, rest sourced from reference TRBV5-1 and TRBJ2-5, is KAGVTQTPRYLIKTRGQQVTLSCSPISGHRSVSWYQQTPGQGLQFLFEYFSETQRNKGNFPGRFSGRQFSNSRSEMNVSTLELGDSALYLCASSPGLAGQETQYFGPGTRLLVL.

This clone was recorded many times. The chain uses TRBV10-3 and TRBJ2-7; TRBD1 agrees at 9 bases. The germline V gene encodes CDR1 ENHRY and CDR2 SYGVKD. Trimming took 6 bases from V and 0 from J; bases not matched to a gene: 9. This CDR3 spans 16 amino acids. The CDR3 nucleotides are TGTGCCATCAGAACCACCCCGACAGGGGGCTCCTACGAGCAGTACTTC. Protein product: CAIRTTPTGGSYEQYF.

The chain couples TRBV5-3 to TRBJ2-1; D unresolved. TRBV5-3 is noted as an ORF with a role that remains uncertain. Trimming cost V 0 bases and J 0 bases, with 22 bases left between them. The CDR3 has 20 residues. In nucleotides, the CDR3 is TGTGCCAGAAGCTTGGCTCGGGCCCGTCCTGCCCCGAGCTCCTACAATGAGCAGTTCTTC. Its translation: CARSLARARPAPSSYNEQFF.

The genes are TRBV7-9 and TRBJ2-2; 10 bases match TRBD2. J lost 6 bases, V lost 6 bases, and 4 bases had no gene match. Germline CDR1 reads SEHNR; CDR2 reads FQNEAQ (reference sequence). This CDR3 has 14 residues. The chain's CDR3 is CASSPGLAAGELFF. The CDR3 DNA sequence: TGTGCCAGCAGTCCCGGACTAGCGGCCGGGGAGCTGTTTTTT.

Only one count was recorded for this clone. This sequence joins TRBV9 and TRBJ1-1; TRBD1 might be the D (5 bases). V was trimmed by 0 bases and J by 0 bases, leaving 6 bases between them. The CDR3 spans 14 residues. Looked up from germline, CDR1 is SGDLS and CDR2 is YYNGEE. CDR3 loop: CASSVGGVNTEAFF. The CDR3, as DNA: TGTGCCAGCAGCGTAGGGGGGGTGAACACTGAAGCTTTCTTT.

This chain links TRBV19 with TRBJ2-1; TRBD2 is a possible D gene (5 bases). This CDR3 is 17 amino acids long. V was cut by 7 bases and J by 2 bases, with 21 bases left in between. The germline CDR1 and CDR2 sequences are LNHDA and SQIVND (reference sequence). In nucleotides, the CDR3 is TGTGCCAGTACCCCCCTAGCAGCACTCGGGGCCTACAATGAGCAGTTCTTC. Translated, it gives CASTPLAALGAYNEQFF.

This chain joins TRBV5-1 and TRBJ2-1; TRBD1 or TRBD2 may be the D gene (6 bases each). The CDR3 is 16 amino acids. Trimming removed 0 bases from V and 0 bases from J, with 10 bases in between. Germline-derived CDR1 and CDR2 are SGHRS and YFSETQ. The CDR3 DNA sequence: TGCGCCAGCAGCTTGGGTGGGGGGCTCTCCTACAATGAGCAGTTCTTC. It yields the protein CASSLGGGLSYNEQFF.

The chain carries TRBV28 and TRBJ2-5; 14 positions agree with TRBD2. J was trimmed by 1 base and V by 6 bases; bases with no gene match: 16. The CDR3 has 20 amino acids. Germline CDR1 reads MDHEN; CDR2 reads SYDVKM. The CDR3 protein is CASRSAHGTSGSSVQETQYF. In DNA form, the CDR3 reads TGTGCCAGCAGATCGGCCCACGGGACTAGCGGGAGTTCGGTCCAAGAGACCCAGTACTTC.

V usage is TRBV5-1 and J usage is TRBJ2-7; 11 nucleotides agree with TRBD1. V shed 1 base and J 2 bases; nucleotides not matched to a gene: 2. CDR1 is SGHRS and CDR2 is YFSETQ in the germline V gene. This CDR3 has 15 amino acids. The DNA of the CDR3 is TGCGCCAGCAGCTTGCGGACAGGGGGCGCCTACGAGCAGTACTTC. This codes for CASSLRTGGAYEQYF.

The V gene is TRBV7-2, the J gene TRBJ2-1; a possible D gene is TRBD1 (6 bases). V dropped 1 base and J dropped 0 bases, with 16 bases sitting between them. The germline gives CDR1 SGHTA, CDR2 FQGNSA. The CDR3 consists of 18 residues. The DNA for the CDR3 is TGTGCCAGCAGCTTAGGTCGGGGATGGGGGCTCTCCTACAATGAGCAGTTCTTC. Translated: CASSLGRGWGLSYNEQFF.

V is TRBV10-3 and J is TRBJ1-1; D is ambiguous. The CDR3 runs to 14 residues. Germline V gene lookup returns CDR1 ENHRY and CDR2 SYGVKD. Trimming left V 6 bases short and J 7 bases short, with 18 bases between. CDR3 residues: CAIRPTAMNSEAFF. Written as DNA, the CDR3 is TGTGCCATCAGGCCGACGGCGATGAATAGTGAAGCTTTCTTT.

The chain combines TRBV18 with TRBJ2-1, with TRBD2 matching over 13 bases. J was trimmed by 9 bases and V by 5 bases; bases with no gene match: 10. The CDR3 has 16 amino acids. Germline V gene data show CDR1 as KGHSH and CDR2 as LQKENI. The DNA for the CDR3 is TGTGCCAGCTCAGCACTAACGGGACTAGCGGGAACTGAGCAGTTCTTC. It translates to CASSALTGLAGTEQFF.

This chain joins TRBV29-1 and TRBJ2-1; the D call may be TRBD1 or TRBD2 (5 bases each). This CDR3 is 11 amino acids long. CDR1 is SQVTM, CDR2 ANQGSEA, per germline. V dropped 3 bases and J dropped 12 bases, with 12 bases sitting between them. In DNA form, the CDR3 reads TGCAGCGTTGAGTATAAAGGGACGCAGTTCTTC. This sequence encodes CSVEYKGTQFF.

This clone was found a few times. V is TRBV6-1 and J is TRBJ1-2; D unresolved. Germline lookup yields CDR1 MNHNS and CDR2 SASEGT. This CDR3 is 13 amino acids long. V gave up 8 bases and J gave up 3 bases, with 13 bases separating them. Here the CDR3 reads CASLGRMDYGYTF. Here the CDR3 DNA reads TGTGCCAGCCTCGGCAGGATGGACTATGGCTACACCTTC.

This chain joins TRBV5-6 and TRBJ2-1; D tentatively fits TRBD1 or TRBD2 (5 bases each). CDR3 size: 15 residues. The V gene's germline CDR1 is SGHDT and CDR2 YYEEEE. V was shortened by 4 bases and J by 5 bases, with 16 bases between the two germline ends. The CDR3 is CASSPGTRPDNEQFF. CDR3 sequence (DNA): TGTGCCAGCAGCCCCGGGACCCGACCCGACAATGAGCAGTTCTTC.

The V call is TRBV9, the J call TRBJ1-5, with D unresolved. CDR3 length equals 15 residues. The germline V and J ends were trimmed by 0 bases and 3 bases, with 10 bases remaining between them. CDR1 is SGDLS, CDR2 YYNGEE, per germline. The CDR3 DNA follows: TGTGCCAGCAGCGTAGGGGCTGACATCAATCAGCCCCAGCATTTT. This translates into CASSVGADINQPQHF.